This T cell receptor beta chain is from a study of T cells in Graves' hyperthyroidism and ophthalmopathy. Template material for amplifying TCR beta CDR3 regions consisted of RNA transcripts. HTBI primers were employed in a first-round RT-PCR of the TCR CDR3. One entry per CDR3 protein results from TCRdb running MiXCR on the multiplex PCR reads. This repertoire shows approximately 400,000 distinct CDR3 sequences, approximately 13% found once; its top ten account for around 20%. The germline gives CDR1 LGHDT, CDR2 YNNKEL (reference sequence). The CDR3 is 12 amino acids. The ends were cut back, 3 bases at V and 7 bases at J, with 7 bases in the middle. Study-wide results and limits: The authors' 13 V-J model separated ophthalmopathy from stable hyperthyroidism.

Concerning this clonotype: Its matching antigen is unknown.

Exclusion of a patient resulted from uncontrolled infection, other autoimmune disease, pregnancy or lactation. This chain uses TRBV3-1 with TRBJ2-1; possible D gene TRBD2, 6 bases. This sequence originates from a man younger than 40 with Graves' hyperthyroidism that later progressed to Graves' ophthalmopathy. Sequenced material: blood. As DNA, the CDR3 is TGTGCCAGCAGCCAGGGGAGGAATGAGCAGTTCTTC. Its translation is CASSQGRNEQFF.